These 5 T cell receptor beta chains were all obtained from the same sample, sequenced in a study of cytomegalovirus exposure and HLA in healthy donors. 60 Vbeta and 13 Jbeta primers were used in PCR. Sequenced by immunoSEQ multiplex PCR; TCRdb stores in-frame clones only, minus some. This table holds roughly 42,000 clones. Sequenced input: PBMCs. The receptors come from a man younger than 40 in good health and CMV-seronegative.

The rearrangement uses TRBV18 and TRBJ2-7; TRBD2 agrees at 12 bases. Unmatched junction bases numbered 13, after V lost 9 bases and J lost 7 bases. Germline values: CDR1 KGHSH, CDR2 LQKENI. CDR3 length: 15 residues. The CDR3 sequence is CASRAASGRAYEQYF. CDR3 in DNA: TGTGCCAGTCGGGCCGCTAGCGGGAGGGCATATGAGCAGTACTTC.

The J gene is TRBJ2-1, the V gene TRBV4-3, with 9 bases identical to TRBD2. The germline CDR1 and CDR2 sequences are LGHNA and YSLEER. The CDR3 is 17 amino acids. V lost 4 bases and J lost 5; bases outside the gene matches: 12. The CDR3 DNA is TGCGCCAGCAGCCGCTTTACCGGGACTAGCTCTGACAATGAGCAGTTCTTC. Its translation: CASSRFTGTSSDNEQFF.

V gene TRBV30 combines with J gene TRBJ2-7; the D is unclear. This CDR3 is built from 11 residues. Per germline, CDR1 GTSNPN and CDR2 SVGIG (reference sequence). Trimming left V 3 bases short and J 4 bases short, with 7 bases between. CDR3 amino acids: CAWSVTYEQYF. The DNA of the CDR3 is TGTGCCTGGAGCGTCACTTACGAGCAGTACTTC.

The V call is TRBV7-9, the J call TRBJ1-2, with TRBD1 as a possible D gene (5 bases). Per germline, CDR1 SEHNR and CDR2 FQNEAQ (reference sequence). The CDR3 runs 15 residues. The V end was cut by 5 bases, the J end by 5 bases, with 18 bases between. This CDR3 is CASSEIPGTWYGYTF. Written as DNA, the CDR3 is TGTGCCAGCAGCGAAATCCCGGGGACTTGGTATGGCTACACCTTC. The full variable domain, in which reference TRBV7-9 and TRBJ1-2 provide the parts outside the CDR3, is DTGVSQNPRHKITKRGQNVTFRCDPISEHNRLYWYRQTLGQGPEFLTYFQNEAQLEKSRLLSDRFSAERPKGSFSTLEIQRTEQGDSAMYLCASSEIPGTWYGYTFGSGTRLTVV.

For this clone: Relative to the germline gene, one junction end is altered; a read error may explain this. This chain links TRBV7-2 with TRBJ2-1; 12 positions match TRBD2. CDR1 is SGHTA and CDR2 is FQGNSA in the germline V gene. There are 14 residues in the CDR3. DNA of the CDR3: TGTGCCAGCAGCTCAGGACTAGCGGGGCACGAGCGGTTCTTC. Translating it yields CASSSGLAGHERFF.